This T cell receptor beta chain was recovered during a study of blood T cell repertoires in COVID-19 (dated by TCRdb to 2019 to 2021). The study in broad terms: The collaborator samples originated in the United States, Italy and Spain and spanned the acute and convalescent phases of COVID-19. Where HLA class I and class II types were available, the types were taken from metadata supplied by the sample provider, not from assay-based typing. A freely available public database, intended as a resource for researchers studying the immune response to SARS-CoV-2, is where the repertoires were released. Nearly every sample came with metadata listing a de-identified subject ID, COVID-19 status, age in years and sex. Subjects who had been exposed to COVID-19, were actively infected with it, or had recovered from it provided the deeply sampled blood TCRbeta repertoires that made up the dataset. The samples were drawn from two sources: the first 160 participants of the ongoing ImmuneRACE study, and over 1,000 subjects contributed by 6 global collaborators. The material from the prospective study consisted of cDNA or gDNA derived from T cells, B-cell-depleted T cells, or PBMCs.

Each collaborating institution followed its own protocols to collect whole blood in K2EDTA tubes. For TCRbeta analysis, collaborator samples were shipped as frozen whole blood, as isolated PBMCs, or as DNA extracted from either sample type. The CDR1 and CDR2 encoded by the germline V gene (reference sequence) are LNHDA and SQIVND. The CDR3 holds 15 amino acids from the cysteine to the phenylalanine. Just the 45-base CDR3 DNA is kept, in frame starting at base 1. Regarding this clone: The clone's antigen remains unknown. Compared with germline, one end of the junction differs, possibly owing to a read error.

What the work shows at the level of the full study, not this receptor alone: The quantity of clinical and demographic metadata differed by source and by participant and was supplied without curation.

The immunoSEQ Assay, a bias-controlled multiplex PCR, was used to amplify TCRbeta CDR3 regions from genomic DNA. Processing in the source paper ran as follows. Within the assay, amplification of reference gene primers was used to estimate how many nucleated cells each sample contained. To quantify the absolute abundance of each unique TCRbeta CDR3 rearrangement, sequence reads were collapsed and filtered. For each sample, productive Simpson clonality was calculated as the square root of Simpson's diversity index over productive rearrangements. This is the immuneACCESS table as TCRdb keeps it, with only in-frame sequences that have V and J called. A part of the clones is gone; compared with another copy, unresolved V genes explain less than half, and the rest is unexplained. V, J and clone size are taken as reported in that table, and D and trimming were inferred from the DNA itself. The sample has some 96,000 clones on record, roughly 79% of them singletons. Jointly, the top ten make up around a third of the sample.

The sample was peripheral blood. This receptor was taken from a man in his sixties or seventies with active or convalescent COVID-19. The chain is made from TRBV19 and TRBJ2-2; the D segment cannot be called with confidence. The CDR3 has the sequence CASSIVAANTGELFF. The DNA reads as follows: TGTGCCAGTAGCATAGTGGCCGCCAACACCGGGGAGCTGTTTTTT.